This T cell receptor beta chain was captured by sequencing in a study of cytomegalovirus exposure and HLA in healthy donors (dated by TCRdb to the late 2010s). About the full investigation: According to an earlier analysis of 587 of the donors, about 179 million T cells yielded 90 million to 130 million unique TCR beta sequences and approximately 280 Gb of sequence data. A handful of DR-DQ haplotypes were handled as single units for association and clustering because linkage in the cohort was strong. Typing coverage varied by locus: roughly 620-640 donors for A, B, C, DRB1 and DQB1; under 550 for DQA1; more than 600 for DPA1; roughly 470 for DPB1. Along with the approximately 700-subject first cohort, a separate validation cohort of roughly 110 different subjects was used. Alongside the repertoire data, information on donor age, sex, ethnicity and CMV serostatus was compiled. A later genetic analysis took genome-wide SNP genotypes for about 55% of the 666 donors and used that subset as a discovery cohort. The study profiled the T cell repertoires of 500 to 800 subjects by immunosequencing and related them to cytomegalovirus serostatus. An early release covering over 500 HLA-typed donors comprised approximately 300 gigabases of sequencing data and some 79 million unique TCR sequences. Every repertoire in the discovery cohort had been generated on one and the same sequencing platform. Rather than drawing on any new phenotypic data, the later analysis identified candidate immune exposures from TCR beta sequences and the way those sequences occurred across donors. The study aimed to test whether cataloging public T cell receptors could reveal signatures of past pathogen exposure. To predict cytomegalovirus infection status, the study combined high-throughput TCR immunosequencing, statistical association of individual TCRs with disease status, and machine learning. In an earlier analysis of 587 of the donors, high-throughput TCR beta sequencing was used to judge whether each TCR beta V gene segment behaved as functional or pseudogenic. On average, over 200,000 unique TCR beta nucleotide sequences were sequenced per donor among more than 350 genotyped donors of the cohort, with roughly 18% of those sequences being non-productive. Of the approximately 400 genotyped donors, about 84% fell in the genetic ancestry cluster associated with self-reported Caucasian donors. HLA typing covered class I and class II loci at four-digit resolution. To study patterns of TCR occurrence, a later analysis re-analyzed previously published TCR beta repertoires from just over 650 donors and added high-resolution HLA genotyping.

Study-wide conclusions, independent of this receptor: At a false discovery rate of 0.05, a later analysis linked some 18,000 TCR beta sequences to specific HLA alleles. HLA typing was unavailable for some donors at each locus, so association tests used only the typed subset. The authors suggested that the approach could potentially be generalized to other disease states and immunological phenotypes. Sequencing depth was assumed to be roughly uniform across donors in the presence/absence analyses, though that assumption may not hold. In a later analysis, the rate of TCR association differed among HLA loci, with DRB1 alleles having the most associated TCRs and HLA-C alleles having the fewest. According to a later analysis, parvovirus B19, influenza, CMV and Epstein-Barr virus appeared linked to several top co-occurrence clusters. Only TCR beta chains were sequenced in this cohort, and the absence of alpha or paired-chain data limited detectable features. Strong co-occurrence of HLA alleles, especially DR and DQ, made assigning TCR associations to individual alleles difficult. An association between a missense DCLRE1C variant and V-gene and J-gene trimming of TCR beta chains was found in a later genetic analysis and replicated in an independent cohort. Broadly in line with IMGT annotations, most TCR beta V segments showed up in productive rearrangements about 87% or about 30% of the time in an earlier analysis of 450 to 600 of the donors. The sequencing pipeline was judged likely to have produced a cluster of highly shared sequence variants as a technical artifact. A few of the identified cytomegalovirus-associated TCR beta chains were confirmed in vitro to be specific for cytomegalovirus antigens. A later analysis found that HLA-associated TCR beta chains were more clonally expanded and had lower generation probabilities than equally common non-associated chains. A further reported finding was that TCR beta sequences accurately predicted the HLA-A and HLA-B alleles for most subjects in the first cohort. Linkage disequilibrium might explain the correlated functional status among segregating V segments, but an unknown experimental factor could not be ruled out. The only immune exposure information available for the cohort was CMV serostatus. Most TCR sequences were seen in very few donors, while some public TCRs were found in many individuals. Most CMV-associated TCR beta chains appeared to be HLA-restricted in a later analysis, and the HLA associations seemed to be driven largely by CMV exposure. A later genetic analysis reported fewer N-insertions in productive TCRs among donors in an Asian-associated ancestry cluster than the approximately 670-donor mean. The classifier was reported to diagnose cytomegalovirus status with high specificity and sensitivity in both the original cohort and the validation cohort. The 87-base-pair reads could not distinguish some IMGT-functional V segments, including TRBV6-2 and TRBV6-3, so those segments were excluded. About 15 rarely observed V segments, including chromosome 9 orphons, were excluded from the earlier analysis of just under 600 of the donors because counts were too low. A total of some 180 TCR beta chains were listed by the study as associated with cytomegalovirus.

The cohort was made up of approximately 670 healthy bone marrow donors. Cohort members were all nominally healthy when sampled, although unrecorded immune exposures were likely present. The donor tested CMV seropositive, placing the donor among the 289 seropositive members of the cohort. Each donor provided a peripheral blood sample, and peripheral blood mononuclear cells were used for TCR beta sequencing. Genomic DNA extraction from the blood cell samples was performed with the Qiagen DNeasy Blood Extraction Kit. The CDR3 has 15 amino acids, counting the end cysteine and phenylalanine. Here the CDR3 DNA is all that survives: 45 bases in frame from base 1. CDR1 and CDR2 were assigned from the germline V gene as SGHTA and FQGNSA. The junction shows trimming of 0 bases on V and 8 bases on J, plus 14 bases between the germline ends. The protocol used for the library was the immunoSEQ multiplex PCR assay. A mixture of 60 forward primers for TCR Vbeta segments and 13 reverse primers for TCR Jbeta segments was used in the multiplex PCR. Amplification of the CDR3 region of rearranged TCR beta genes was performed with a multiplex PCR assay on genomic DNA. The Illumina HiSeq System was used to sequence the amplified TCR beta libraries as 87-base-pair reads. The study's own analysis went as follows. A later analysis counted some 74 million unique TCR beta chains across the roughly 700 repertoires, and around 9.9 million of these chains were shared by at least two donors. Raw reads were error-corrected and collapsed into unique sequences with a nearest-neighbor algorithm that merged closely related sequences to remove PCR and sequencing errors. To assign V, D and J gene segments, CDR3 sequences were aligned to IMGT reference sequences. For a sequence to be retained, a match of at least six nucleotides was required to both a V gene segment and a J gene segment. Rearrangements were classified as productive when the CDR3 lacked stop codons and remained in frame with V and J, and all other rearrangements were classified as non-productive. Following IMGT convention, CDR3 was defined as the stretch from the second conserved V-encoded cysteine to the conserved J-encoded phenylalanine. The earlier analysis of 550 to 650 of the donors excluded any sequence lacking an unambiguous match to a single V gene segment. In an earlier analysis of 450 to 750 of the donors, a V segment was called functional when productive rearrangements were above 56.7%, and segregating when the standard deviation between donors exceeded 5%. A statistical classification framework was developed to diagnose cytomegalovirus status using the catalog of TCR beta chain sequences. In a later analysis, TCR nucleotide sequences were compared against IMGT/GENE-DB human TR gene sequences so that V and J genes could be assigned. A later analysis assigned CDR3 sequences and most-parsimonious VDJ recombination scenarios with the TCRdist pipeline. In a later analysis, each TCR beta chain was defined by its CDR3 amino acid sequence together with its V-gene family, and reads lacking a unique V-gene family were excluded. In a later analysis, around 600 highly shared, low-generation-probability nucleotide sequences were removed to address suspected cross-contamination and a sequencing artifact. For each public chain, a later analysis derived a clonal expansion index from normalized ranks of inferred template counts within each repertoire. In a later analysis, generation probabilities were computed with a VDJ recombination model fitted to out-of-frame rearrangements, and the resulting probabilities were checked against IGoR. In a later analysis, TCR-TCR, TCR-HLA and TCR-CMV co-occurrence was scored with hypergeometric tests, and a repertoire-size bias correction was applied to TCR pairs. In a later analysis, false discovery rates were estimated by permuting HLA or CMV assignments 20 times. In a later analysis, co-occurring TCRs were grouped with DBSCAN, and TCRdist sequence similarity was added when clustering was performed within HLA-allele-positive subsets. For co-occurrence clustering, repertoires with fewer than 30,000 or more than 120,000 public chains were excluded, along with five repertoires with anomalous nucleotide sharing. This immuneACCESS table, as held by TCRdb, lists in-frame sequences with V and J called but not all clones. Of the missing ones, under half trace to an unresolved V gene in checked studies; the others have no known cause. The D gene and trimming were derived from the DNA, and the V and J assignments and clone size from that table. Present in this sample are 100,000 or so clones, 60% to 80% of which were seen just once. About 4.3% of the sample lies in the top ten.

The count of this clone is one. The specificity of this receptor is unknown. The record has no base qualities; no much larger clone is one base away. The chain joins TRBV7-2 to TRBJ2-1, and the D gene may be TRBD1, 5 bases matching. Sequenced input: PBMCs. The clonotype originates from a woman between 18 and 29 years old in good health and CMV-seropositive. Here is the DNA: TGTGCCAGCAGCTTAGCGGCGGCTAAGGGGTATGAGCAGTTCTTC. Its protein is CASSLAAAKGYEQFF.